This is a list of T cell receptor beta chains from one sample in a study of T cell responses to AZD1222 COVID-19 vaccine. Libraries were prepared by immunoSEQ multiplex PCR; TCRdb keeps only in-frame clonotypes and omits some of them. The sample has approximately 100,000 clones, about 94% seen once. The sequences come from peripheral blood, collected on day 0 of AZD1222 vaccination. The receptors originated from an adult in good health. Both conserved end residues are part of each CDR3. The D gene is left open where the match is weak. Clone size is shown for a subset of rows, as once, few, many or a class of expanded clone.

D | J | V | size | CDR3 | DNA
. | TRBJ1-1 | TRBV7-9 | . | CASSLAQGSTEAFF | TGTGCCAGCAGCTTAGCACAGGGATCCACTGAAGCTTTCTTT
. | TRBJ2-3 | TRBV7-8 | few | CASSLDPMYTQYF | TGTGCCAGCAGCTTAGACCCCATGTATACGCAGTATTTT
. | TRBJ1-5 | TRBV27 | once | CASSLYWRGVSNQPQHF | TGTGCCAGCAGTTTATATTGGAGGGGAGTAAGCAATCAGCCCCAGCATTTT
. | TRBJ1-1 | TRBV2 | once | CASGAGPGTEAFF | TGTGCCAGCGGGGCAGGGCCTGGGACTGAAGCTTTCTTT
. | TRBJ1-2 | TRBV11-3 | . | CASSFLTPLNYGYTF | TGTGCCAGCAGCTTCCTCACACCGCTAAACTATGGCTACACCTTC
TRBD1 | TRBJ1-1 | TRBV19 | . | CASSAGQGEAFF | TGTGCCAGTAGTGCCGGACAGGGGGAAGCTTTCTTT
. | TRBJ1-5 | TRBV5-1 | . | CASSRTPGVGQPQHF | TGCGCCAGCAGCAGAACGCCAGGGGTAGGTCAGCCCCAGCATTTT
. | TRBJ1-5 | TRBV5-3 | once | CARSLNWTDPSPQHF | TGTGCCAGAAGCTTGAACTGGACAGACCCCTCGCCCCAGCATTTT
TRBD2 | TRBJ2-3 | TRBV10-2 | . | CASTVAGGPSDTQYF | TGCGCCAGCACCGTAGCGGGAGGGCCGTCAGATACGCAGTATTTT
. | TRBJ1-1 | TRBV3-1/TRBV3-2 | . | CASSQDRHKNTEAFF | TGTGCCAGCAGCCAAGATCGACATAAGAACACTGAAGCTTTCTTT
TRBD1 | TRBJ2-1 | TRBV27 | . | CASRKDRVVDEQFF | TGTGCCAGCAGGAAGGACAGGGTTGTCGATGAGCAGTTCTTC
. | TRBJ2-2 | TRBV27 | . | CASSLPPGELFF | TGTGCCAGCAGTTTACCCCCCGGGGAGCTGTTTTTT
. | TRBJ1-2 | TRBV9 | . | CASSVDPRGTSYGYTF | TGTGCCAGCAGCGTAGATCCCCGAGGGACTTCCTATGGCTACACCTTC
. | TRBJ1-2 | TRBV6-5 | . | CASSPRAEGNGYTF | TGTGCCAGCAGCCCCCGGGCCGAGGGTAATGGCTACACCTTC
. | TRBJ1-1 | TRBV5-1 | . | CASSLDGGNTEAFF | TGCGCCAGCAGCTTGGATGGGGGTAACACTGAAGCTTTCTTT
TRBD1 | TRBJ1-2 | TRBV7-2 | . | CASSLVQAQGARGYTF | TGTGCCAGCAGCTTAGTACAGGCACAGGGGGCGCGGGGCTACACCTTC